The sequence of this T cell receptor (beta chain) was determined in a study of T-cell reconstitution after alpha-beta-depleted transplantation in children. Germline-derived CDR1 and CDR2 are SGHRS and YFSETQ. CDR3 length: 17 amino acids. Trimming removed 4 bases from V and 0 bases from J; junction bases left unmatched: 6. The table lists this clonotype with many counts. What it recognizes is unknown. TCRbeta library construction was performed incorporating unique molecular identifiers. TCRdb re-analysed the PCR reads in MiXCR, keeping a single row per CDR3 protein. The sample includes 90,000 to 120,000 distinct CDR3 sequences, 5% to 8% of them seen just once. Overall study findings and caveats: It was surviving recipient T cells and thymic progenitors that gave some patients high TCRbeta diversity at day 60.

Sequenced material: PBMCs, mostly from graft donor cells, taken 360 days after TCRalphabeta/CD19-depleted stem cell transplant. The sequence derives from a male patient under 10 years old who had a stem cell transplant for acute lymphoblastic leukemia, so the T cells may come from the graft donor. The rearrangement links TRBV5-1 to TRBJ2-3, with 12 bases aligning to TRBD2. This chain's CDR3 is CASSKLAGGSSTDTQYF. DNA for the CDR3: TGCGCCAGCAGCAAACTAGCGGGGGGTTCTAGCACAGATACGCAGTATTTT.